This entry describes one T cell receptor beta chain. The CDR3 is made up of 13 amino acids. CDR1 and CDR2 from the germline V gene are SNHLY and FYNNEI. Trimming took 4 bases from V and 4 from J, leaving 10 bases between them. The entry originates in a study of shared T cell receptors in the human thymus. Some clones are missing from TCRdb's copy, which holds only in-frame ones; the method was immunoSEQ multiplex PCR. This table holds about 660,000 clones, roughly 90% found once. These data are also associated with another study on human thymus T cells. That source adds: From resections taken during corrective heart surgery, the thymus tissue was obtained. Both thymic and peripheral blood repertoires showed apparently biased V and J usage.

The genes are TRBV2 and TRBJ1-2, with D maybe TRBD1 (5 bases). Sequencing was carried out using thymocytes. This sequence was found in a boy under two years old with a congenital heart defect. The CDR3 bases are TGTGCCAGCAGTGCAGGGTTCGGCTATGGCTACACCTTC. It yields the protein CASSAGFGYGYTF.